This T cell receptor (beta chain) was identified during a study of T cell responses to AZD1222 COVID-19 vaccine. With V trimmed by 3 bases and J by 0 bases, 9 bases remained unmatched. The CDR3 length is 17 residues. Germline CDR1 is DFQATT and CDR2 is SNEGSKA (reference sequence). General study points: Spike was spanned by vaccine-associated CD4 TCRs, with dominance at 160-218 and 743-854.

As concerns this clone: Its antigen is not identified.

Clones were read by immunoSEQ multiplex PCR, and TCRdb kept only the in-frame ones, dropping some. Of about 150,000 clones in the sample, less than 95% were seen once. The clonotype originates from an adult in good health. V and J are TRBV20-1 and TRBJ2-4, with 9 bases lining up with TRBD2. Sample: peripheral blood, taken on day 0 of AZD1222 vaccination. The chain's CDR3 is CSASPSGKTIAKNIQYF. CDR3 bases: TGCAGTGCTAGTCCTAGCGGGAAGACCATAGCCAAAAACATTCAGTACTTC.